Described below is a single TCR beta chain sequence and its context. No antigen is known for it. This specimen comes from a study of vaccination effects on CD4 cells after COVID-19. The germline V and J ends were trimmed by 0 bases and 4 bases, with 15 bases remaining between them. The CDR3 has 16 residues. Germline V lookup: CDR1 SGHRS, CDR2 YFSETQ. Study results and caveats: Vaccine- and infection-induced clones showed marked clonal contraction late following vaccination.

Before any sequencing was done, the ViraFEST assay used viral peptide pools to expand antigen-specific CD4+ T cells. Isolation of CD4+ T cells took place after about ten days of culture. BNT162b2 vaccine or mRNA-1273 vaccine was given to participants in two doses. The authors exchanged half the medium for IL-2 medium on days 3 and 7. The protocol was immunoSEQ multiplex PCR, while the TCRdb copy is restricted to in-frame clones and leaves out a portion. The sample consists of approximately 61,000 clones, about 80% of them appearing once. The clonotype was recovered from a human donor who received a COVID-19 vaccine. The material was CD4+ T cells from PBMCs cultured with HCoV-229E spike peptides, obtained after COVID-19 vaccination. The chain is built from TRBV5-1 and TRBJ2-3, with D perhaps TRBD2 (7 bases). CDR3 loop: CASSLAWGGAADTQYF. CDR3 nucleotide sequence: TGCGCCAGCAGCTTGGCCTGGGGGGGGGCGGCAGATACGCAGTATTTT.